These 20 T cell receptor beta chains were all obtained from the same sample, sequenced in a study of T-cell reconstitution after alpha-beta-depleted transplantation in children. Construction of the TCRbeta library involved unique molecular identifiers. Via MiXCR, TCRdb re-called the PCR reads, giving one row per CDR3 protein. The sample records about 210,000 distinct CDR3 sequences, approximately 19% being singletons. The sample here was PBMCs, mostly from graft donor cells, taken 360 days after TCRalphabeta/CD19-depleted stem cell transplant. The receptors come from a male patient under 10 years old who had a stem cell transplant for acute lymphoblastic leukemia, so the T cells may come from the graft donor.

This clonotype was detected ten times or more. For the CDR3, the DNA is TGCAGTGCCCCGGGACAGACTGACACTGAAGCTTTCTTT. It encodes CSAPGQTDTEAFF. The chain carries TRBV20-1 and TRBJ1-1, with 7 nucleotides matching TRBD1. CDR3 length: 13 amino acids. Trimming removed 6 bases from V and 3 bases from J; junction bases left unmatched: 7. Germline CDR1 reads DFQATT; CDR2 reads SNEGSKA (reference sequence).

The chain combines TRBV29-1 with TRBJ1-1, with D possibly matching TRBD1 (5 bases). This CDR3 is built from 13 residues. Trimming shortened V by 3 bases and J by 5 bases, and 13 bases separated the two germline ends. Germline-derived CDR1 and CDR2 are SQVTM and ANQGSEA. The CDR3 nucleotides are TGCAGCGTTGACACGGGGGTGTTTACTGAAGCTTTCTTT. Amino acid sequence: CSVDTGVFTEAFF.

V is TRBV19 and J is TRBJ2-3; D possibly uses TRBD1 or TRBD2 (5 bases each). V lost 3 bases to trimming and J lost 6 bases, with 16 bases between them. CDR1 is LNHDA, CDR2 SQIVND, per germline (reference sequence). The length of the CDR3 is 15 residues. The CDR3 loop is CASSITGSRGDTQYF. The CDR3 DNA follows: TGTGCCAGTAGTATTACAGGCAGCCGAGGGGATACGCAGTATTTT.

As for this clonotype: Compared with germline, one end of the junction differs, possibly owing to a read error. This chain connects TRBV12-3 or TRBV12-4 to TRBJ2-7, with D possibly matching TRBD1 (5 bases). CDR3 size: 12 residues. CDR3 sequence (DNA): TGTGCCAGCAGTTTTGGCCAAAAAGGGGTAGGCTTC. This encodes CASSFGQKGVGF.

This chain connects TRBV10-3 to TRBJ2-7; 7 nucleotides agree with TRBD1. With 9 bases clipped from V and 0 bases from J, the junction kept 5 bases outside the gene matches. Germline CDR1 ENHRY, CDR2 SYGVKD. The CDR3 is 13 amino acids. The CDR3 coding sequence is TGTGCCATGGCCCGGGACAGCTCCTACGAGCAGTACTTC. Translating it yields CAMARDSSYEQYF.

The CDR3 here is CASSLTRRLLAGFQETQYF. The CDR3 coding sequence is TGTGCCAGCAGCTTAACCCGCCGCCTACTAGCGGGGTTTCAAGAGACCCAGTACTTC. This chain links TRBV11-2 with TRBJ2-5, with 10 bases aligning to TRBD2. CDR1 is SGHAT and CDR2 is FQNNGV in the germline V gene. This CDR3 spans 19 amino acids. Trimming cost V 2 bases and J 2 bases; bases outside gene matches: 14.

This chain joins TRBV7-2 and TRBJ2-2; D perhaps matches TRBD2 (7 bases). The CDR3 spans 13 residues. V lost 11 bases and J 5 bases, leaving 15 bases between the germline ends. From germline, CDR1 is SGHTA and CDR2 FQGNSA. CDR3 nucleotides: TGTGCCGCCGGGGGGCCACATACCGGGGAGCTGTTTTTT. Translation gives CAAGGPHTGELFF.

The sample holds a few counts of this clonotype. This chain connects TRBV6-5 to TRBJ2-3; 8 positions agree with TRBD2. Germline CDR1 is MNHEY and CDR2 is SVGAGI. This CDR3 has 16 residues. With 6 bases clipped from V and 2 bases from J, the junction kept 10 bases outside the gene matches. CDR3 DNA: TGTGCCAGCAGGTCTACTATTAGCGGGGACACAGATACGCAGTATTTT. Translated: CASRSTISGDTDTQYF.

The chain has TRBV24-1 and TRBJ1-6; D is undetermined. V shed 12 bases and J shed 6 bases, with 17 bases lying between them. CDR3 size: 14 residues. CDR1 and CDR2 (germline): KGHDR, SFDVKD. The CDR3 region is CASASRQPNSPLHF. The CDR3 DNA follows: TGTGCCTCCGCGTCCCGGCAGCCTAATTCACCCCTCCACTTT.

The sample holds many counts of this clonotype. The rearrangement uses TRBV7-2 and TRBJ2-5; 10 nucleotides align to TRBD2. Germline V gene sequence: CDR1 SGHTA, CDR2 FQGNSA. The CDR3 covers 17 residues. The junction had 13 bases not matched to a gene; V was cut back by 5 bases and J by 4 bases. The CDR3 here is CASSLGIVAGGRETQYF. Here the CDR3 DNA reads TGTGCCAGCAGCCTAGGCATAGTAGCGGGGGGTCGAGAGACCCAGTACTTC.

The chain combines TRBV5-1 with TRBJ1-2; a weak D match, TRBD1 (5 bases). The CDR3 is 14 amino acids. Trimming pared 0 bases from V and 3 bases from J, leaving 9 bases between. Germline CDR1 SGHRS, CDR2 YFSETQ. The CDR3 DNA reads TGCGCCAGCAGCTTGGAGGGACTCTACTATGGCTACACCTTC. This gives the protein CASSLEGLYYGYTF.

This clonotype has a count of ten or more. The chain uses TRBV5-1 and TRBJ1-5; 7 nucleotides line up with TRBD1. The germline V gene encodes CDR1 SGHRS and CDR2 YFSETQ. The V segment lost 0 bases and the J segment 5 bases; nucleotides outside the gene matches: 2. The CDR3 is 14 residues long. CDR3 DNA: TGCGCCAGCAGCTTGGGCCAGGGGGATCAGCCCCAGCATTTT. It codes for CASSLGQGDQPQHF.

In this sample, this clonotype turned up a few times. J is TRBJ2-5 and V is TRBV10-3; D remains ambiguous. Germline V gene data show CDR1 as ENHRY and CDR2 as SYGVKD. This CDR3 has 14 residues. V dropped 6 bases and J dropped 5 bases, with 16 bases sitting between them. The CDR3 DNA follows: TGTGCCATCAGAGTAACAGCCAACGGGGAGACCCAGTACTTC. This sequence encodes CAIRVTANGETQYF.

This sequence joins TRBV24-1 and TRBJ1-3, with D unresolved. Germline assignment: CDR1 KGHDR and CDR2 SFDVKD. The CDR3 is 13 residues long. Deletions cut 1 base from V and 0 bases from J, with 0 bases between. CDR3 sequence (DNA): TGTGCCACCAGTGATTTCTCTGGAAACACCATATATTTT. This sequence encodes CATSDFSGNTIYF.

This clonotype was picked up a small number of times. The CDR3 spells CSARSASGDTDTQYF. CDR3 bases: TGCAGTGCTAGAAGTGCTAGCGGGGACACAGATACGCAGTATTTT. The chain has TRBV20-1 and TRBJ2-3, with TRBD2 matching over 9 bases. Trimming at V came to 2 bases and at J to 2 bases, leaving 5 bases not matched to a gene. CDR1 and CDR2 from the germline V gene are DFQATT and SNEGSKA (reference sequence). This CDR3 contains 15 residues.

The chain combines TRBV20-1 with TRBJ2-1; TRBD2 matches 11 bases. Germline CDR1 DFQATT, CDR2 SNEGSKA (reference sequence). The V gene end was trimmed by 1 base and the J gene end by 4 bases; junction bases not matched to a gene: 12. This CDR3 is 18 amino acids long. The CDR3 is CSARGYRISGGDYNEQFF. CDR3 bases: TGCAGTGCTAGAGGCTACAGAATTAGCGGGGGGGATTACAATGAGCAGTTCTTC.

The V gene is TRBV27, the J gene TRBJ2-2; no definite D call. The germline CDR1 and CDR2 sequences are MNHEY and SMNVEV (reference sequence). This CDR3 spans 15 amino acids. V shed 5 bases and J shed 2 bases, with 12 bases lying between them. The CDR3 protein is CASSKVSANTGELFF. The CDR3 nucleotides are TGTGCCAGCAGTAAGGTCTCGGCCAACACCGGGGAGCTGTTTTTT.

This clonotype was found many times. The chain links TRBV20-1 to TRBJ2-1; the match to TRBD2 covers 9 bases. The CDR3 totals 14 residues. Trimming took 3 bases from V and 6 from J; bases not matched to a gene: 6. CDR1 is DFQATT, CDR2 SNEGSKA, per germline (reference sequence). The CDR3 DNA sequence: TGCAGTGCTAGCCCTAGCGGGGCAGGCAATGAGCAGTTCTTC. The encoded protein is CSASPSGAGNEQFF.

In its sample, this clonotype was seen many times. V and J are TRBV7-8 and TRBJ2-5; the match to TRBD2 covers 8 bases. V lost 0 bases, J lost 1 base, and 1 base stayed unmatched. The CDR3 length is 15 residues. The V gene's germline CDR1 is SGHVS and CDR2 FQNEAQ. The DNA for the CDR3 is TGTGCCAGCAGCTTAGCCCTAGCGGGCCAAGAGACCCAGTACTTC. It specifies CASSLALAGQETQYF.

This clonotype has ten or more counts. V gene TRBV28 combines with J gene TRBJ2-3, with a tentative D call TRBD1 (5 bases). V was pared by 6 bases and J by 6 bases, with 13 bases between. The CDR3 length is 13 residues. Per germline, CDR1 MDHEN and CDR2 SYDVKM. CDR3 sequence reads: CASSWTRSDTQYF. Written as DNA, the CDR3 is TGTGCCAGCAGCTGGACACGGTCTGATACGCAGTATTTT.